The source of this TCR beta chain is a study of beta chain features in type 1 diabetes. The sequenced template was cDNA made from the entire isolated RNA. Measured with immunoSEQ multiplex PCR; TCRdb has only the in-frame clones, and not every one. The sample lists a few hundred thousand clones; roughly 14% were seen once. Study-wide points: VDJ junctions from type 1 diabetes patients carried fewer insertions and larger deletions. In every one of the four CD4+ subsets, TCRB CDR3s were moderately but significantly shorter in Type 1 diabetes patients. Sampled from patients, naive, central memory and Treg TCRB repertoires appeared more similar than those sampled from healthy donors.

This clone has more than one count but fewer than ten. Its specificity is unknown. The sample taken for sequencing was naive CD4+ T cells from blood. The origin of this receptor is a man aged 30 to 39 in good health.

The CDR3 is CASSPGTGTLAEAFF. The CDR3 bases are TGTGCCAGCAGCCCGGGGACAGGGACTTTGGCTGAAGCTTTCTTT. The J gene is TRBJ1-1, the V gene TRBV7-9, with TRBD1 identical over 9 bases. From germline, CDR1 is SEHNR and CDR2 FQNEAQ (reference sequence). The ends lost 5 bases at V and 6 bases at J; junction bases unmatched: 10. This CDR3 region has 15 residues.